These 6 T cell receptor beta chains were all obtained from the same sample, sequenced in a study of cytomegalovirus exposure and HLA in healthy donors. The PCR had 60 Vbeta and 13 Jbeta primers. The assay was immunoSEQ multiplex PCR, and TCRdb's table has in-frame clones only and misses some. Of some 150,000 clones in the sample, around 90% were seen once. What was sequenced was PBMCs. These TCRs come from a woman aged 25 to 39 in good health and CMV-seronegative.

This chain connects TRBV12-5 to TRBJ2-7, with no clear D. Trimming cost V 0 bases and J 0 bases, with 12 bases left between them. Germline CDR1 is LGHNT and CDR2 is FRNRAP. This CDR3 has 16 amino acids. The CDR3: CASGLVISRDSYEQYF. In DNA form, the CDR3 reads TGTGCTAGTGGTTTGGTGATTTCACGAGACTCCTACGAGCAGTACTTC.

The chain is built from TRBV7-8 and TRBJ2-3, with TRBD2 matching over 7 bases. Germline V gene data show CDR1 as SGHVS and CDR2 as FQNEAQ. The ends lost 3 bases at V and 2 bases at J; junction bases unmatched: 5. The CDR3 has 15 amino acids. This CDR3 is CASSFAGVNTDTQYF. For the CDR3, the DNA is TGTGCCAGCAGCTTCGCGGGGGTGAACACAGATACGCAGTATTTT. The full variable domain, its missing parts supplied by reference TRBV7-8 and TRBJ2-3, is GAGVSQSPRYKVAKRGQDVALRCDPISGHVSLFWYQQALGQGPEFLTYFQNEAQLDKSGLPSDRFFAERPEGSVSTLKIQRTQQEDSAVYLCASSFAGVNTDTQYFGPGTRLTVL.

This sequence joins TRBV14 and TRBJ2-7, with no clear D. The CDR3 is 12 amino acids. Deletions cut 1 base from V and 4 bases from J, with 5 bases between. Germline CDR1 SGHDN, CDR2 FVKESK. CDR3 DNA: TGTGCCAGCAGCCAAGGAGGTTACGAGCAGTACTTC. Translating it yields CASSQGGYEQYF.

V gene TRBV6-5 combines with J gene TRBJ2-5; D unclear. CDR3 length: 15 residues. Between the trimmed V and J ends, which lost 6 bases and 2 bases, there was a span of 16 bases. Germline V lookup: CDR1 MNHEY, CDR2 SVGAGI. CDR3 protein: CASSPEGGTQETQYF. In DNA, the CDR3 is TGTGCCAGCAGCCCTGAAGGCGGAACTCAAGAGACCCAGTACTTC.

A few counts support this clone. The rearrangement joins TRBV6-5 to TRBJ1-5, with D unresolved. The CDR3 loop spans 13 amino acids. Looked up from germline, CDR1 is MNHEY and CDR2 is SVGAGI. Trimming removed 1 base at V and 5 bases at J, with 6 bases between. CDR3 bases: TGTGCCAGCAGTTACTTGCGGGATCAGCCCCAGCATTTT. Its translation: CASSYLRDQPQHF.

The V and J genes are TRBV2 and TRBJ2-2; 9 bases agree with TRBD2. J was trimmed by 7 bases and V by 6 bases; bases with no gene match: 6. This CDR3 is 14 amino acids long. Germline-derived CDR1 and CDR2 are SNHLY and FYNNEI. As DNA, the CDR3 is TGTGCCAGCAGGGAACCAGCGGGGGGCGGGGAGCTGTTTTTT. It translates to CASREPAGGGELFF.